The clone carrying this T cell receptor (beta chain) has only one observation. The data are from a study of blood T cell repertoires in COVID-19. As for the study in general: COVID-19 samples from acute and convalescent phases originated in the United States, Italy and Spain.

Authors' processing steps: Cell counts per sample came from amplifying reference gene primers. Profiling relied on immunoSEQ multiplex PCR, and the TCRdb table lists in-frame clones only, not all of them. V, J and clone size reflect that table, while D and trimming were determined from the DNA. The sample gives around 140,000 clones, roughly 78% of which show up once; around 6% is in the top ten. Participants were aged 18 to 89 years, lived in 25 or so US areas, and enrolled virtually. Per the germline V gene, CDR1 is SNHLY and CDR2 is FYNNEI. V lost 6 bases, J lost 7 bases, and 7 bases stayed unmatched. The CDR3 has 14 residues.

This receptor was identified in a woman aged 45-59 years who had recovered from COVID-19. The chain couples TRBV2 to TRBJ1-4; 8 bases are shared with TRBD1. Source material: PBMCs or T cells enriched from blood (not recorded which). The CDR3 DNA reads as TGTGCCAGCAGCGGGGACAGGCGGGTTGAAAAACTGTTTTTT. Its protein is CASSGDRRVEKLFF. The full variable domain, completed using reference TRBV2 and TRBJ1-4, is EPEVTQTPSHQVTQMGQEVILRCVPISNHLYFYWYRQILGQKVEFLVSFYNNEISEKSEIFDDQFSVERPDGSNFTLKIRSTKLEDSAMYFCASSGDRRVEKLFFGSGTQLSVL.